Described below is a single T cell receptor (beta chain) sequence and its context. The target antigen is unknown. Treatment here: roughly 18 received Ad26.COV2.S at low or high dose, single or two shots; 5 received placebo; per-sample allocation not given. On day 63 after the first injection, vaccine and placebo recipients gave samples. The entry originates in a study of Ad26.COV2.S vaccination and SARS-CoV-2 variants. Broader study findings: Considerable breadth of spike-specific CD8+ and CD4+ T cell responses has reportedly been documented following vaccination.

The V gene's germline CDR1 is SGHRS and CDR2 YFSETQ. V lost 3 bases and J lost 4; bases outside the gene matches: 6. The CDR3 has 15 residues. Sequenced by immunoSEQ multiplex PCR; TCRdb stores in-frame clones only, minus some. Of 250,000 to 300,000 clones listed, around 87% are singletons. The TCR originated in a person aged 18 to 59 who received the Ad26.COV2.S COVID-19 vaccine or a placebo. The sequenced sample was peripheral blood, obtained in a trial of Ad26.COV2.S vaccine versus placebo. This sequence joins TRBV5-1 and TRBJ2-2, with 7 positions matching TRBD1. CDR3 nucleotides: TGCGCCAGCAGCTCCACAGGGGCTGGCACCGGGGAGCTGTTTTTT. Protein: CASSSTGAGTGELFF.